Shown below are 23 T cell receptor beta chains from a single sample sequenced in a study of T cell responses to AZD1222 COVID-19 vaccine. The repertoire was sequenced with immunoSEQ multiplex PCR; TCRdb's copy has only in-frame clones and lacks some. This table has about 170,000 clones, around nine tenths appearing once. Source: peripheral blood, taken 28 days after the second AZD1222 dose. These TCRs come from an adult who received the AZD1222 COVID-19 vaccine.

The rearrangement joins TRBV5-1 to TRBJ2-7, with 10 bases identical to TRBD1. Trimming at V came to 3 bases and at J to 0 bases, leaving 3 bases not matched to a gene. CDR3 length: 15 amino acids. Germline V gives CDR1 SGHRS, CDR2 YFSETQ. The CDR3 loop is CASSWGTGVSYEQYF. DNA of the CDR3: TGCGCCAGCAGCTGGGGGACAGGGGTCTCCTACGAGCAGTACTTC.

This clone was seen once. V is TRBV5-4 and J is TRBJ1-1; no clear D. The CDR3 consists of 14 residues. Deletions cut 4 bases from V and 4 bases from J, with 14 bases between. CDR1 SGHNT and CDR2 YYREEE come from the germline V gene (reference sequence). The CDR3 DNA reads as TGTGCCAGCAGCCCGGACGGCACGTCCACTGAAGCTTTCTTT. Encoded protein: CASSPDGTSTEAFF.

The chain has TRBV5-6 and TRBJ1-2; D is ambiguous. The CDR3 is made up of 12 amino acids. The V end lost 0 bases, the J end lost 7 bases, and 7 bases lay between the germline ends. Germline CDR1 reads SGHDT; CDR2 reads YYEEEE. This CDR3 reads CASSLVAVGYTF. CDR3 DNA: TGTGCCAGCAGCTTGGTCGCGGTTGGCTACACCTTC.

This clone was counted once. V and J are TRBV18 and TRBJ2-7; D is possibly TRBD1 (5 bases). CDR3 length: 14 amino acids. Germline-derived CDR1 and CDR2 are KGHSH and LQKENI. Trimming removed 4 bases from V and 2 bases from J, with 12 bases in between. CDR3 sequence reads: CASSRADRPYEQYF. The CDR3 coding sequence is TGTGCCAGCTCACGAGCCGACAGACCCTACGAGCAGTACTTC.

This clone has only a few counts. The CDR3 region is CASSPSLGSAEAFF. CDR3 bases: TGTGCCAGCAGCCCGTCGTTGGGGTCCGCTGAAGCTTTCTTT. This chain links TRBV3-1 (or the pseudogene TRBV3-2) with TRBJ1-1; no clear D gene. The CDR3 totals 14 residues. Trimming stripped 4 bases from V and 6 bases from J, with 15 bases between. CDR1 and CDR2 from the germline V gene are LGHDT and YNNKEL (reference sequence).

The rearrangement joins TRBV27 to TRBJ1-2, with no clear D. The germline CDR1 and CDR2 sequences are MNHEY and SMNVEV (reference sequence). The CDR3 contains 13 residues. Trimming left V 4 bases short and J 4 bases short, with 10 bases between. Here the CDR3 DNA reads TGTGCCAGCAGTTCGGGATCATTCTATGGCTACACCTTC. This encodes CASSSGSFYGYTF.

This clone was seen more than once but under ten times. This rearrangement joins TRBV11-2 to TRBJ1-6; 9 positions match TRBD1. The CDR3 runs to 16 residues. With 1 base clipped from V and 9 bases from J, the junction kept 7 bases outside the gene matches. Germline lookup yields CDR1 SGHAT and CDR2 FQNNGV. The CDR3 coding sequence is TGTGCCAGCAGCTTAGTGGACAGGGGATTACGTTCACCCCTCCACTTT. Its translation is CASSLVDRGLRSPLHF.

The gene calls are TRBV19 and TRBJ2-7; 7 bases agree with TRBD1. CDR3 length equals 14 residues. V dropped 4 bases and J dropped 4; count of bases not matched to a gene: 7. Germline lookup yields CDR1 LNHDA and CDR2 SQIVND (reference sequence). CDR3 amino acids: CASSTQTGRYEQYF. CDR3 nucleotide sequence: TGTGCCAGTAGTACCCAGACAGGGCGGTACGAGCAGTACTTC.

In DNA form, the CDR3 reads TGTGCTAGTGGTTTGGGAGGGATAGGGGGAGACTATGGCTACACCTTC. Protein: CASGLGGIGGDYGYTF. The chain employs TRBV12-5 and TRBJ1-2, with D perhaps matching TRBD1 (6 bases). CDR1 and CDR2 from the germline V gene are LGHNT and FRNRAP. V was clipped by 1 base and J by 3 bases, with 15 bases between them. The CDR3 loop spans 16 amino acids.

The rearrangement joins TRBV2 to TRBJ1-2; no firm D call. CDR1 SNHLY and CDR2 FYNNEI come from the germline V gene. Trimming stripped 2 bases from V and 4 bases from J, with 14 bases between. This CDR3 has 15 residues. The CDR3 nucleotides read TGTGCCAGCAGTGAACAAGGCAGATCAACCTATGGCTACACCTTC. This gives the protein CASSEQGRSTYGYTF.

This clone was observed a single time. The V and J genes are TRBV27 and TRBJ2-5, with TRBD1 identical over 7 bases. Germline V gene sequence: CDR1 MNHEY, CDR2 SMNVEV (reference sequence). Trimming at V came to 6 bases and at J to 3 bases, leaving 19 bases not matched to a gene. This CDR3 region has 18 residues. The CDR3 region has the DNA TGTGCCAGCAGCCAGTCAGGGGGTCCTCTTAGGCTCAAAGAGACCCAGTACTTC. It codes for CASSQSGGPLRLKETQYF.

This chain joins TRBV11-2 and TRBJ1-1, with D unclear. V lost 1 base, J lost 7 bases, and 4 bases lay in between. CDR1 and CDR2 from the germline V gene are SGHAT and FQNNGV. The CDR3 has 11 residues. This CDR3 reads CASSLGSEAFF. The CDR3 nucleotides read TGTGCCAGCAGCTTAGGGAGTGAAGCTTTCTTT.

V usage is TRBV5-1 and J usage is TRBJ1-2; 12 nucleotides align to TRBD1. The V and J ends lost 3 bases and 2 bases, in that order; junction bases with no gene match: 5. From germline, CDR1 is SGHRS and CDR2 YFSETQ. This CDR3 comprises 16 residues. The CDR3 loop reads CASSSGQGAENYGYTF. The CDR3 DNA follows: TGCGCCAGCAGCTCGGGACAGGGGGCGGAAAACTATGGCTACACCTTC.

The V and J genes are TRBV6-2 or TRBV6-3 and TRBJ2-1; D not certain. This CDR3 spans 15 amino acids. The germline V gene has CDR1 MNHEY and CDR2 SVGEGT. Trimming removed 6 bases at V and 0 bases at J, with 12 bases between. The CDR3 nucleotides read TGTGCCAGCAGCGCTTCCTACGACTCCTACAATGAGCAGTTCTTC. This translates into CASSASYDSYNEQFF.

The gene calls are TRBV21-1 and TRBJ1-5; whether TRBD1, the table's D call, matches the DNA was not checked. TRBV21-1 is noted as a pseudogene. This CDR3 has 15 amino acids. In DNA, the CDR3 is TGTGCCAGCAACAACAGGGCCGGTCATTGTCAGCCCCAGCATTTT. It translates to CASNNRAGHCQPQHF.

This clone occurred once. The chain combines TRBV21-1 with TRBJ2-4; the listed D gene, TRBD2, was not tested against the DNA. TRBV21-1 is listed as a pseudogene. The length of the CDR3 is 17 residues. The CDR3 coding sequence is TGTGCCAGCAGCAAAGGGCACGGCGGGATAGCCAAAAACATTCAGTACTTC. It encodes CASSKGHGGIAKNIQYF.

This clone has just one count. The chain combines TRBV12-3 or TRBV12-4 with TRBJ1-2; 9 bases fit TRBD1. The trim removed 5 bases at V and 5 bases at J, leaving 3 bases unmatched. The CDR3 loop spans 13 amino acids. CDR3 region: CASSAGTGYGYTF. The CDR3 region has the DNA TGTGCCAGCAGTGCGGGGACAGGGTATGGCTACACCTTC.

The chain has TRBV11-3 and TRBJ2-7; 8 nucleotides line up with TRBD1. Germline loops: CDR1 SGHNT, CDR2 YENEEA. After removal of 0 bases from V and 7 bases from J, the junction contained 5 bases not matched to a gene. The CDR3 has 14 residues. In nucleotides, the CDR3 is TGTGCCAGCAGCTTAGACCCCAGGGGGCAGGAGCAGTACTTC. It yields the protein CASSLDPRGQEQYF. Using reference TRBV11-3 and TRBJ2-7 for the parts outside the CDR3, the full variable domain is EAGVVQSPRYKIIEKKQPVAFWCNPISGHNTLYWYLQNLGQGPELLIRYENEEAVDDSQLPKDRFSAERLKGVDSTLKIQPAELGDSAVYLCASSLDPRGQEQYFGPGTRLTVT.

The chain recombines TRBV6-1 with TRBJ1-4; 10 bases line up with TRBD1. V lost 4 bases and J lost 6; bases outside the gene matches: 8. This CDR3 spans 16 amino acids. Germline V gene sequence: CDR1 MNHNS, CDR2 SASEGT. CDR3 amino acids: CASSGAGTGVYEKLFF. Written as DNA, the CDR3 is TGTGCCAGCAGTGGAGCCGGGACAGGGGTATATGAAAAACTGTTTTTT.

The gene calls are TRBV7-2 and TRBJ1-5; no clear D gene. CDR1 is SGHTA and CDR2 is FQGNSA in the germline V gene. The CDR3 is made up of 13 amino acids. V lost 5 bases, J lost 13 bases, and 18 bases lay in between. The CDR3, as DNA: TGTGCCAGCAGCCCCCTAGCGCCTTACGGTCAGCATTTT. This gives the protein CASSPLAPYGQHF.

This sequence joins TRBV7-2 and TRBJ2-1, with 13 bases matching TRBD2. CDR1 is SGHTA, CDR2 FQGNSA, per germline. The CDR3 loop spans 16 amino acids. V shed 5 bases and J 2 bases; nucleotides not matched to a gene: 3. The CDR3: CASSMGLAGPYNEQFF. The DNA of the CDR3 is TGTGCCAGCAGCATGGGACTAGCGGGGCCCTACAATGAGCAGTTCTTC.

V is TRBV5-1 and J is TRBJ1-3; TRBD1 aligns across 7 bases. Germline values: CDR1 SGHRS, CDR2 YFSETQ. The CDR3 extends over 16 amino acids. J lost 3 bases, V lost 1 base, and 7 bases had no gene match. The CDR3 here is CASSLITGANGNTIYF. In DNA, the CDR3 is TGCGCCAGCAGCTTGATCACAGGGGCCAATGGAAACACCATATATTTT.

This chain links TRBV9 with TRBJ1-2; no clear D gene. Trimming stripped 0 bases from V and 7 bases from J, with 10 bases between. Looked up from germline, CDR1 is SGDLS and CDR2 is YYNGEE. The CDR3 runs 13 residues. The CDR3 sequence is CASSVGFSRGYTF. For the CDR3, the DNA is TGTGCCAGCAGCGTAGGGTTCTCGCGTGGCTACACCTTC.